The rows below give T cell receptor beta chains drawn from one sample of a study of graft-versus-host responses after intestinal transplantation. Antigen specificity for these receptors is unknown. Sequencing was performed with immunoSEQ multiplex PCR; in TCRdb, only in-frame clones are kept and a portion is missing. The table has more than 90,000 clones, about 92% seen once. Here the sequenced sample was unstimulated CD8+ T cells sorted from spleen or lymph node cells, taken before transplant. All receptors derive from a human donor who was the organ donor for an intestinal transplant. CDR3s include the opening cysteine and the closing phenylalanine or tryptophan. Fields, in order: J gene, clone size, D gene, V gene, CDR3 protein, CDR3 DNA. A D gene is named only where the DNA matches it firmly. The listing skips clone size in some rows; elsewhere it reads once, few, many or a size class.

TRBJ2-7	.	TRBD2	TRBV5-1	CASSRGTSASYEQYF	TGCGCCAGCAGCAGGGGGACTAGCGCATCCTACGAGCAGTACTTC
TRBJ1-3	.	.	TRBV7-9	CASSFEQVGNTIYF	TGTGCCAGCAGCTTTGAACAGGTTGGAAACACCATATATTTT
TRBJ2-3	.	.	TRBV7-9	CASSLGSLDTQYF	TGTGCCAGCAGCTTAGGTTCCCTAGATACGCAGTATTTT
TRBJ1-3	.	.	TRBV21-1	CASSKGDRSISGNTIYF	TGTGCCAGCAGCAAAGGGGACAGAAGTATCTCTGGAAACACCATATATTTT
TRBJ1-1	.	.	TRBV19	CASSIGSGWTEAFF	TGTGCCAGTAGTATAGGGAGTGGTTGGACTGAAGCTTTCTTT
TRBJ2-7	.	TRBD2	TRBV7-9	CASSYFEGGPNEQYF	TGTGCCAGCAGCTATTTTGAGGGAGGGCCCAACGAGCAGTACTTC
TRBJ1-3	once	.	TRBV27	CASSLASPGAGNTIYF	TGTGCCAGCAGTTTAGCCTCACCAGGGGCTGGAAACACCATATATTTT
TRBJ1-1	.	TRBD1	TRBV25-1	CASSAQGEPAFF	TGTGCCAGCAGTGCCCAGGGGGAACCAGCTTTCTTT
TRBJ1-1	.	.	TRBV4-3	CASSQDQGFNTEAFF	TGCGCCAGCAGCCAAGATCAGGGCTTCAACACTGAAGCTTTCTTT
TRBJ2-7	.	TRBD1	TRBV6-6	CASRTDRVYEQYF	TGTGCCAGCAGGACCGACAGGGTCTACGAGCAGTACTTC
TRBJ2-3	.	.	TRBV5-4	CASSPRRGAPWELVDTQYF	TGTGCCAGCAGCCCGAGGAGGGGGGCGCCCTGGGAGTTGGTAGATACGCAGTATTTT
TRBJ2-7	.	TRBD2	TRBV5-4	CASSFWTSGRFEQYF	TGTGCCAGCAGCTTTTGGACTAGCGGGAGGTTCGAGCAGTACTTC
TRBJ1-2	.	TRBD1	TRBV6-5	CASSSFLDRGAYGYTF	TGTGCCAGCAGTTCCTTCCTGGACAGGGGCGCTTATGGCTACACCTTC
TRBJ2-1	.	.	TRBV5-4	CASSPTGRGQFF	TGTGCCAGCAGCCCCACAGGGAGGGGGCAGTTCTTC
TRBJ2-5	.	.	TRBV9	CASSVVGGYQETQYF	TGTGCCAGCAGCGTAGTCGGCGGCTATCAAGAGACCCAGTACTTC
TRBJ2-7	.	TRBD1	TRBV5-6	CASSSLGTGGHEQYF	TGTGCCAGCAGCTCCCTCGGGACAGGGGGCCACGAGCAGTACTTC
TRBJ1-1	.	.	TRBV28	CASSLVGGKLEAFF	TGTGCCAGCAGTTTGGTAGGGGGGAAACTTGAAGCTTTCTTT
TRBJ2-7	.	TRBD2	TRBV6-1	CASSVLAMHEQYF	TGTGCCAGCAGTGTACTAGCGATGCACGAGCAGTACTTC
TRBJ1-5	.	.	TRBV19	CASSPDTYSNQPQHF	TGTGCCAGTAGTCCTGACACATATAGCAATCAGCCCCAGCATTTT
TRBJ1-6	.	.	TRBV4-3	CASSQASHSPLHF	TGCGCCAGCAGCCAGGCCTCACATTCACCCCTCCACTTT
TRBJ1-1	once	.	TRBV7-2	CASSPYTEAFF	TGTGCCAGCAGCCCCTACACTGAAGCTTTCTTT
TRBJ2-1	.	TRBD2	TRBV27	CASSLGTSGSLNEQFF	TGTGCCAGCAGTTTGGGTACTAGCGGGAGTCTCAATGAGCAGTTCTTC
TRBJ2-1	.	.	TRBV10-3	CAIGDPGNSYNEQFF	TGTGCCATCGGTGACCCGGGGAATTCCTACAATGAGCAGTTCTTC
TRBJ2-1	.	.	TRBV6-5	CASSLGTPNEQFF	TGTGCCAGCAGTTTGGGGACTCCCAATGAGCAGTTCTTC
TRBJ2-7	.	.	TRBV7-9	CASSAPGIYEQYF	TGTGCCAGCAGCGCCCCGGGAATCTACGAGCAGTACTTC
TRBJ2-7	.	TRBD1	TRBV28	CASSLLDRGLSEQYF	TGTGCCAGCAGTTTGCTAGACAGGGGCCTTAGCGAGCAGTACTTC
TRBJ2-1	.	.	TRBV9	CASSVSYNEQFF	TGTGCCAGCAGCGTATCGTACAATGAGCAGTTCTTC
TRBJ2-2	.	TRBD1	TRBV19	CASSTGQGLSGELFF	TGTGCCAGTAGTACGGGACAGGGGTTGTCCGGGGAGCTGTTTTTT
TRBJ2-5	.	.	TRBV19	CASSIDSETQYF	TGTGCCAGTAGTATAGATTCTGAGACCCAGTACTTC
TRBJ2-7	.	.	TRBV27	CASGRGPGEQYF	TGTGCCAGCGGACGGGGGCCCGGGGAGCAGTACTTC
TRBJ1-4	.	TRBD1	TRBV28	CASLGTGAGEKLFF	TGTGCCAGCCTGGGCACAGGGGCGGGGGAAAAACTGTTTTTT
TRBJ2-5	.	.	TRBV28	CASSLQGRLETQYF	TGTGCCAGCAGTTTACAGGGGAGGCTGGAGACCCAGTACTTC
TRBJ2-7	.	.	TRBV6-5	CASSYNGGLNEQYF	TGTGCCAGCAGTTACAACGGGGGGCTGAACGAGCAGTACTTC
TRBJ2-2	.	TRBD2	TRBV11-3	CASSLDPLAGQITGELFF	TGTGCCAGCAGCTTAGATCCACTAGCGGGACAAATCACCGGGGAGCTGTTTTTT
TRBJ2-3	.	TRBD2	TRBV4-1	CASSPTSGSTDTQYF	TGCGCCAGCAGCCCAACTAGCGGAAGCACAGATACGCAGTATTTT
TRBJ1-1	.	TRBD1	TRBV6-1	CASRRQGTNTEAFF	TGTGCCAGCAGGCGACAGGGTACGAACACTGAAGCTTTCTTT
TRBJ1-5	.	.	TRBV7-8	CASSPMMDVTQPQHF	TGTGCCAGCAGCCCCATGATGGACGTAACTCAGCCCCAGCATTTT
TRBJ2-7	.	.	TRBV7-3	CASSLIGGTYEQYF	TGTGCCAGCAGCTTAATAGGCGGGACCTACGAGCAGTACTTC
TRBJ1-1	.	.	TRBV28	CASSFGGRVGTVNTEAFF	TGTGCCAGCAGTTTTGGGGGCCGGGTGGGGACGGTGAACACTGAAGCTTTCTTT
TRBJ2-4	.	.	TRBV6-6	CASSSDPRKNIQYF	TGTGCCAGCAGTTCGGACCCCCGGAAAAACATTCAGTACTTC
TRBJ1-2	.	TRBD1	TRBV28	CASSSDRGLHYGYTF	TGTGCCAGCAGTTCAGACAGGGGACTACACTATGGCTACACCTTC
TRBJ1-1	.	TRBD1	TRBV19	CAGTGGRNTEAFF	TGTGCCGGAACAGGGGGGAGGAACACTGAAGCTTTCTTT
TRBJ2-5	.	.	TRBV9	CASSVGGGYETQYF	TGTGCCAGCAGCGTAGGCGGTGGGTATGAGACCCAGTACTTC
TRBJ2-1	.	TRBD2	TRBV7-6	CASSPLAGGTSEQFF	TGTGCCAGCAGTCCCCTAGCGGGAGGGACCAGTGAGCAGTTCTTC
TRBJ2-7	.	.	TRBV7-8	CASSLGAAGYEQYF	TGTGCCAGCAGCTTAGGGGCGGCTGGGTACGAGCAGTACTTC
TRBJ1-2	few	.	TRBV6-1	CASSVRAWRGGNGYTF	TGTGCCAGCAGTGTCCGAGCTTGGAGGGGGGGGAATGGCTACACCTTC
TRBJ2-1	.	TRBD2	TRBV5-1	CASSLAGGPGNEQFF	TGCGCCAGCAGCTTAGCGGGAGGGCCCGGTAATGAGCAGTTCTTC
TRBJ1-2	.	.	TRBV28	CASSSTRGNHGYTF	TGTGCCAGCAGTTCTACCAGGGGAAATCATGGCTACACCTTC
TRBJ2-7	.	.	TRBV5-1	CASSLDHEQYF	TGCGCCAGCAGCTTGGACCACGAGCAGTACTTC
TRBJ1-1	.	.	TRBV6-1	CASGEGPRNTEAFF	TGTGCCAGCGGTGAGGGCCCAAGAAACACTGAAGCTTTCTTT
TRBJ1-2	.	.	TRBV6-5	CASSNRVNYGYTF	TGTGCCAGCAGCAACAGGGTTAACTATGGCTACACCTTC
TRBJ2-2	.	.	TRBV19	CASTVGTGELFF	TGTGCCAGTACCGTGGGGACCGGGGAGCTGTTTTTT
TRBJ1-1	once	.	TRBV19	CASSASETGNTEAFF	TGTGCCAGTAGTGCCTCCGAGACAGGGAACACTGAAGCTTTCTTT
TRBJ2-4	.	.	TRBV13	CASSSTGSGDIQYF	TGTGCCAGCAGCTCTACAGGGTCAGGTGACATTCAGTACTTC
TRBJ1-1	.	.	TRBV25-1	CASSPLTGNTEAFF	TGTGCCAGCAGTCCGCTGACAGGGAACACTGAAGCTTTCTTT
TRBJ2-7	.	.	TRBV28	CASRQDGHSTYEQYF	TGTGCCAGCAGACAGGACGGTCATTCAACCTACGAGCAGTACTTC
TRBJ1-5	.	.	TRBV27	CASSLGQASNQLQHF	TGTGCCAGCAGTTTAGGGCAGGCGAGCAATCAGCTCCAGCATTTT
TRBJ2-5	.	TRBD2	TRBV9	CASSPSGVTLAQYF	TGTGCCAGTTCGCCTAGCGGGGTGACGTTGGCCCAGTACTTC
TRBJ2-2	.	.	TRBV4-3	CASSQDSLYTGELFF	TGCGCCAGCAGCCAAGATAGTCTGTACACCGGGGAGCTGTTTTTT
TRBJ2-1	.	TRBD1	TRBV19	CASSASGTGFSEQFF	TGTGCCAGTAGTGCCTCCGGGACAGGGTTCAGTGAGCAGTTCTTC